This TCR beta chain was observed in a study of cytomegalovirus exposure and HLA in healthy donors. This CDR3 is built from 14 residues. With 6 bases removed from V and 0 bases from J, the gap between germline ends came to 12 bases. The germline V gene encodes CDR1 MNHEY and CDR2 SVGAGI. 13 Jbeta primers and 60 Vbeta primers were used for the PCR. TCRdb keeps only in-frame clones here, not all; method: immunoSEQ multiplex PCR. The table shows some 90,000 clones, with about four fifths occurring only once. The receptor was isolated from a woman between 70 and 85 years old in good health and CMV-seropositive. V usage is TRBV6-5 and J usage is TRBJ2-7; TRBD1 might be the D (5 bases). Specimen: PBMCs. CDR3 loop: CASRYQGSSYEQYF. Here the CDR3 DNA reads TGTGCCAGCAGGTATCAGGGTAGCTCCTACGAGCAGTACTTC.